The T cell receptor beta chain described here comes from a study of cytomegalovirus exposure and HLA in healthy donors. Data came from immunoSEQ multiplex PCR; TCRdb stores just in-frame clones and leaves some out. Of tens of thousands of clones detected, 90% to 95% appear once; the ten largest clones hold under 2%. V lost 6 bases and J 1 base, leaving 7 bases between the germline ends. This CDR3 spans 13 amino acids. Germline lookup yields CDR1 MDHEN and CDR2 SYDVKM. The receptor comes from a man younger than 35 in good health and CMV-seropositive. Sequenced: PBMCs. This chain joins TRBV28 and TRBJ1-5; a weak D match, TRBD1 (5 bases). CDR3 sequence: CASRRDSNQPQHF. The CDR3 nucleotides are TGTGCCAGCAGGCGGGACAGCAATCAGCCCCAGCATTTT. The full variable domain, rest sourced from reference TRBV28 and TRBJ1-5, is DVKVTQSSRYLVKRTGEKVFLECVQDMDHENMFWYRQDPGLGLRLIYFSYDVKMKEKGDIPEGYSVSREKKERFSLILESASTNQTSMYLCASRRDSNQPQHFGDGTRLSIL.